This T cell receptor beta chain was captured by sequencing in a study of cytomegalovirus exposure and HLA in healthy donors. Study-wide context: A preliminary data release comprised 80 million to 95 million unique TCRs obtained from HLA-typed donors. Study observations and caveats: An apparent linkage of common viral pathogens to several of the most significant clusters emerged in a later analysis.

Among the donors, all were healthy bone marrow donors. In the PCR, 60 Vbeta and 13 Jbeta primers were used. Authors' analysis steps: As a later analysis found, there were 70 million to 80 million unique TCR beta chains, of which roughly 11 million were shared. The assay was immunoSEQ multiplex PCR, and TCRdb's table has in-frame clones only and misses some. V and J calls and clone size are as listed in that table; D and trimming were resolved from the DNA. The profile covers 200,000 to 250,000 clones, with around 76% appearing a single time and 0.63% taken by the ten largest. The CDR3 extends over 14 amino acids. The germline V gene encodes CDR1 SEHNR and CDR2 FQNEAQ (reference sequence). V shed 5 bases, J shed 4 bases, and the junction held 5 bases outside the gene matches. As concerns this clone: The antigen is unknown.

This receptor was taken from a man younger than 35 in good health and CMV-seronegative. Sample: PBMCs. This chain joins TRBV7-9 and TRBJ1-3; 7 bases are shared with TRBD1. CDR3 protein: CASSATGYGNTIYF. Here the CDR3 DNA reads TGTGCCAGCAGCGCGACAGGGTACGGAAACACCATATATTTT.